The 7 T cell receptor beta chains below come from one sample, sequenced in a study of T-cell reconstitution after alpha-beta-depleted transplantation in children. During its preparation, the TCRbeta library received unique molecular identifiers. TCRdb reprocessed the PCR reads via MiXCR and lists one record per CDR3 protein. The repertoire has 90,000 to 130,000 distinct CDR3 sequences, 6.4% of them found once; the top ten carry 23%. The material was PBMCs, mostly from graft donor cells, obtained 360 days after TCRalphabeta/CD19-depleted stem cell transplant. Source of these receptors: a male patient between 2 and 15 years old who had a stem cell transplant for acute lymphoblastic leukemia, so the T cells may come from the graft donor.

This clonotype was seen ten or more times. The chain links TRBV5-1 to TRBJ2-5, with TRBD2 matching over 10 bases. In germline, CDR1 is SGHRS, CDR2 YFSETQ. J gave up 7 bases and V 4 bases, and 16 bases lay outside the gene matches. The CDR3 totals 17 residues. CDR3: CASSPRTSGGWAGTQYF. For the CDR3, the DNA is TGCGCCAGCAGCCCGAGGACTAGCGGAGGATGGGCAGGGACCCAGTACTTC.

This clonotype was counted ten times or more. The rearrangement links TRBV5-5 to TRBJ2-1; unclear D gene. This CDR3 is built from 15 residues. Trimming took off 3 bases at V and 4 bases at J, with 14 bases between the two ends. CDR1 SGHKS and CDR2 YYEKEE come from the germline V gene (reference sequence). CDR3 sequence (DNA): TGTGCCAGCAGCTCCCCTGGTAGGGCTTACAATGAGCAGTTCTTC. As protein: CASSSPGRAYNEQFF.

In its sample, this clonotype was seen many times. This sequence joins TRBV12-3 or TRBV12-4 and TRBJ2-7, with a possible D match to TRBD2 (7 bases). CDR3 length equals 13 residues. The germline V and J ends were trimmed by 8 bases and 5 bases, with 16 bases remaining between them. The CDR3 is CASRGGVIDEQYF. The CDR3 nucleotides are TGTGCCAGCCGAGGGGGGGTGATCGACGAGCAGTACTTC.

This clonotype was counted at least ten times. The J gene is TRBJ1-1, the V gene TRBV7-9; TRBD1 agrees at 7 bases. Germline V CDR1 and CDR2: SEHNR, FQNEAQ (reference sequence). V shed 4 bases and J 2 bases; nucleotides not matched to a gene: 4. The CDR3 contains 14 residues. The CDR3 coding sequence is TGTGCCAGCAGCTCAACAGGGGCCAACACTGAAGCTTTCTTT. Its translation is CASSSTGANTEAFF.

This clonotype was detected many times. The chain joins TRBV6-5 to TRBJ1-1; tentative D call: TRBD1 (5 bases). Germline values: CDR1 MNHEY, CDR2 SVGAGI. The CDR3 runs 15 residues. Trimming cost V 0 bases and J 1 base, with 9 bases left between them. CDR3 sequence reads: CASSYSGVGNTEAFF. The CDR3 DNA reads TGTGCCAGCAGTTACTCGGGGGTTGGGAACACTGAAGCTTTCTTT.

The table lists this clonotype with many counts. This CDR3 is CATSDANTEAFF. The CDR3 DNA sequence: TGTGCCACCAGCGACGCGAACACTGAAGCTTTCTTT. V usage is TRBV24-1 and J usage is TRBJ1-1; D remains ambiguous. Deletions cut 7 bases from V and 1 base from J, with 6 bases between. The CDR3 consists of 12 residues. Germline CDR1 reads KGHDR; CDR2 reads SFDVKD.

V gene TRBV28 combines with J gene TRBJ2-7; D is perhaps TRBD1 (5 bases). This CDR3 region has 19 residues. Trimming took 10 bases from V and 2 from J, leaving 33 bases between them. CDR1 MDHEN and CDR2 SYDVKM come from the germline V gene. CDR3 bases: TGTGCCATCGGCCCCCGTTTCCTCTGCCAGGGATGGCCTACCTACGAGCAGTACTTC. This translates into CAIGPRFLCQGWPTYEQYF.